This T cell receptor beta chain was recorded in a study of cytomegalovirus exposure and HLA in healthy donors. A multiplex PCR was run with 60 Vbeta primers and 13 Jbeta primers. Method: immunoSEQ multiplex PCR; TCRdb's copy keeps in-frame clones and lacks some. Seen here are around 140,000 clones, roughly 82% observed once, and the top ten hold 4.2%. The CDR3 is 16 amino acids. The germline CDR1 and CDR2 sequences are SGHKS and YYEKEE (reference sequence). V trimming: 4 bases; J trimming: 9 bases; junction bases outside the gene matches: 7. The rearrangement uses TRBV5-5 and TRBJ2-1, with 16 bases matching TRBD2. This receptor was identified in a male donor in good health and CMV-seropositive. Material for sequencing was PBMCs. The CDR3 DNA follows: TGTGCCAGCAGCCTCGCCGGGACTAGCGGGGGGGCTGAGCAGTTCTTC. Translation: CASSLAGTSGGAEQFF.